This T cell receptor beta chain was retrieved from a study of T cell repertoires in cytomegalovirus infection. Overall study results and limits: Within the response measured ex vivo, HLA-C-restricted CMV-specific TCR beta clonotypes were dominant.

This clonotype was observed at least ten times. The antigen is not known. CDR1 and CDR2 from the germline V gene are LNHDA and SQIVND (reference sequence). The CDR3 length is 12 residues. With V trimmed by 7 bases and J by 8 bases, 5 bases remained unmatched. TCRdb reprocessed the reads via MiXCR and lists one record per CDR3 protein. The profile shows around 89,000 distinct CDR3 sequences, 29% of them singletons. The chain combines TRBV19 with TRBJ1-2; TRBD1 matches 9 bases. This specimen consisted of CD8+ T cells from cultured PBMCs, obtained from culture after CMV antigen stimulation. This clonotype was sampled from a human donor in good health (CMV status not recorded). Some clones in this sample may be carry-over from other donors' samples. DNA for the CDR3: TGTGCCAGTAAACGGACAGGGGAAGGCTACACCTTC. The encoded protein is CASKRTGEGYTF.